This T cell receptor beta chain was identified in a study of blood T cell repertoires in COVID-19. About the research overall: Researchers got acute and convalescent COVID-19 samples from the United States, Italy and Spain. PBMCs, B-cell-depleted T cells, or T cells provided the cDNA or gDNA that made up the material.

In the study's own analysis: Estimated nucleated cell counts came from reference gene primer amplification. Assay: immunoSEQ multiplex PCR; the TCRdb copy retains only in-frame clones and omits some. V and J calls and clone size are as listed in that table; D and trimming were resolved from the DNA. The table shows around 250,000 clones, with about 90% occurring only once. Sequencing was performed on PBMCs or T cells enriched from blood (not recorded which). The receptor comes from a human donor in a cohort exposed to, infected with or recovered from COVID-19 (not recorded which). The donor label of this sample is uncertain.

In nucleotides, the CDR3 is TGTGCCAGCAGCCCCCGGGACAAGTACGAGCAGTACTTC. Amino acids: CASSPRDKYEQYF. J is TRBJ2-7 and V is TRBV9, with a possible D match to TRBD1 (6 bases). The germline V gene encodes CDR1 SGDLS and CDR2 YYNGEE. CDR3 length: 13 residues. Trimming pared 4 bases from V and 4 bases from J, leaving 12 bases between.